A single sample gave rise to the 3 T cell receptor beta chains below, sequenced in a study of cytomegalovirus exposure and HLA in healthy donors. 13 Jbeta primers and 60 Vbeta primers were used for the PCR. Sequencing was performed with immunoSEQ multiplex PCR; in TCRdb, only in-frame clones are kept and a portion is missing. This sample has 150,000 to 200,000 clones, with about 80% found just once. Sequenced material: PBMCs. The receptors come from a man aged 35-49 years in good health and CMV-seronegative.

This chain joins TRBV7-3 and TRBJ1-1; D unclear. V was pared by 0 bases and J by 0 bases, with 5 bases between. The CDR3 totals 14 residues. Looked up from germline, CDR1 is SGHTA and CDR2 is FQGTGA. CDR3 residues: CASSLTPVNTEAFF. The DNA of the CDR3 is TGTGCCAGCAGCTTAACCCCGGTGAACACTGAAGCTTTCTTT.

This clone showed up just a few times. The chain has TRBV9 and TRBJ2-1; 8 positions match TRBD2. This CDR3 region has 17 residues. Germline CDR1 SGDLS, CDR2 YYNGEE. Trimming cost V 0 bases and J 5 bases; bases outside gene matches: 10. Here the CDR3 DNA reads TGTGCCAGCAGCGTAGATCGACTAGCGAATAGGCACAATGAGCAGTTCTTC. Translated, it gives CASSVDRLANRHNEQFF.

The chain links TRBV27 to TRBJ2-3; 7 positions match TRBD2. The V gene end was trimmed by 3 bases and the J gene end by 3 bases; junction bases not matched to a gene: 9. CDR3 length: 16 amino acids. Looked up from germline, CDR1 is MNHEY and CDR2 is SMNVEV (reference sequence). The CDR3, as DNA: TGTGCCAGCAGTTTGTTTGGCGGGAGTTGGACAGATACGCAGTATTTT. Amino acid sequence: CASSLFGGSWTDTQYF.